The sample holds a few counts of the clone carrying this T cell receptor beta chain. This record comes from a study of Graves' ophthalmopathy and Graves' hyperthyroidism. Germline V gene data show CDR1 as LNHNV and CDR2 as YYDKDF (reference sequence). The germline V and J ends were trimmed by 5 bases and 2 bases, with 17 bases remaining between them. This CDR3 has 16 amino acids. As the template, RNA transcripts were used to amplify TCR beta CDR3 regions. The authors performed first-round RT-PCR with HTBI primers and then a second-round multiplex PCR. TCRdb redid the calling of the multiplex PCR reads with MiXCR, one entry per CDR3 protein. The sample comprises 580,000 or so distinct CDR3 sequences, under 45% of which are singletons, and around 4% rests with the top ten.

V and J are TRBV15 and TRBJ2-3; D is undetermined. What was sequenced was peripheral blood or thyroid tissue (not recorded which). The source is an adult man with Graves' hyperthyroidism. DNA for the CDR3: TGTGCCACCAGCTTGGCCACCCAAGCTACCACAGATACGCAGTATTTT. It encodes CATSLATQATTDTQYF.